This T cell receptor (beta chain) was captured by sequencing in a study of blood T cell repertoires in COVID-19. Across the whole study: Some COVID-19 samples were acute and others convalescent; all came from the United States, Italy and Spain. The cDNA or gDNA used as material had been derived from T cells, B-cell-depleted T cells, or PBMCs.

Per germline, CDR1 LGHNT and CDR2 FRNRAP. CDR3 size: 15 residues. Germline trimming cut 2 bases from V and 0 bases from J; bases unmatched to any gene: 3. Authors' methods: The authors estimated nucleated cell counts from reference gene primer amplification. Clones were sequenced by immunoSEQ multiplex PCR, and TCRdb holds only the in-frame ones, with some missing. V and J calls and clone size are given by that table; D and trimming were obtained from the DNA. The sample records about 250,000 clones, about 80% being singletons. The rearrangement joins TRBV12-5 to TRBJ2-5; TRBD2 agrees at 7 bases. The sequence was collected from a man aged 80 or over with acute or convalescent COVID-19. Sequenced input: peripheral blood. The CDR3 DNA reads TGTGCTAGTGGTTTGAGGCGGGGGTACCAAGAGACCCAGTACTTC. Amino acids: CASGLRRGYQETQYF.